These 14 T cell receptor beta chains came from one sample sequenced in a study of lung T cells in sarcoidosis with Löfgren's syndrome. TCRdb re-called the reads through MiXCR, storing one row per CDR3 protein. Of about 19,000 distinct CDR3 sequences in the sample, under 25% are singletons; the top ten hold 0.75% to 0.95%. Sample: CD4+ T cells from bronchoalveolar lavage. The receptors derive from a human donor with sarcoidosis (Löfgren's syndrome or another form), or a control subject (not recorded which).

With regard to this clonotype: A much more abundant neighbour one base away suggests this may be a read error. This chain links TRBV28 with TRBJ2-5; possible D gene TRBD2, 6 bases. Per germline, CDR1 MDHEN and CDR2 SYDVKM. CDR3 length: 14 amino acids. This CDR3 reads CATGGYLRPETRYF. As DNA, the CDR3 is TGTGCCACCGGGGGTTACTTGCGTCCGGAGACCCGGTACTTC.

Details on this clonotype: It may be a read error: a sequence one base away is much more abundant. The rearrangement links TRBV7-3 to TRBJ2-7; D possibly corresponds to TRBD1 (5 bases). Germline V CDR1 and CDR2: SGHTA, FQGTGA. The CDR3 is made up of 14 amino acids. In DNA form, the CDR3 reads TGTACCAGCAGCTTGACAGAGAACCAGGGTGTGCAGTACTTC. Protein product: CTSSLTENQGVQYF.

The V and J genes are TRBV7-3 and TRBJ2-1, with D perhaps assigned TRBD1 or TRBD2 (9 bases each). This CDR3 comprises 15 residues. Trimming took 0 bases from V and 9 from J, leaving 15 bases between them. In germline, CDR1 is SGHTA, CDR2 FQGTGA. CDR3 amino acids: CASSLTLAGQGEQFF. CDR3 sequence (DNA): TGTGCCAGCAGCTTAACTCTAGCGGGACAGGGTGAGCAGTTCTTC.

V gene TRBV10-3 combines with J gene TRBJ2-1; D unresolved. The CDR3 is 10 residues long. Germline V gives CDR1 ENHRY, CDR2 SYGVKD. V lost 11 bases and J lost 15, with 17 bases in between. The CDR3 DNA is TGTGCCCCCCGGGTGGCTAGGCCGTTCTTC. Translation: CAPRVARPFF.

Of note for this clonotype: This may come from a read error, since a much larger clone is one base off. J is TRBJ1-1 and V is TRBV14; D uncertain. Germline V gives CDR1 SGHDN, CDR2 FVKESK. Trimming shortened V by 5 bases and J by 4 bases, and 17 bases separated the two germline ends. CDR3 length: 15 residues. The CDR3 protein is CASSYSAPLSTEAFF. CDR3 sequence (DNA): TGTGCCAGCAGCTACTCGGCCCCGTTGAGCACTGAAGCTTTCTTT.

Concerning this clonotype itself: This may be a read error, as it is one base from a much larger clone. Because the CDR3 is missing its conserved closing phenylalanine or tryptophan, this is likely a read error. The chain recombines TRBV20-1 with TRBJ2-1; D is ambiguous. Germline V gene lookup returns CDR1 DFQATT and CDR2 SNEGSKA (reference sequence). This CDR3 is built from 13 residues. The germline V and J ends were trimmed by 8 bases and 8 bases, with 19 bases remaining between them. CDR3 amino acids: CSPQASQLHEQFS. DNA for the CDR3: TGCAGTCCCCAGGCTAGTCAACTCCATGAGCAGTTCTCC.

For this clonotype: A much more abundant neighbour one base away suggests this may be a read error. The rearrangement uses TRBV7-2 and TRBJ2-7; D perhaps matches TRBD1 (5 bases). V was trimmed by 6 bases and J by 3 bases, leaving 15 bases between them. This CDR3 is 14 amino acids long. Germline loops: CDR1 SGHTA, CDR2 FQGNSA. The CDR3 is CASSSPYRSYEQYF. The CDR3 region has the DNA TGTGCCAGCAGTTCCCCGTACAGGAGCTACGAGCAGTACTTC.

This clonotype is medium-sized. J is TRBJ2-1 and V is TRBV6-2 or TRBV6-3; TRBD2 matches 9 bases. There are 18 residues in the CDR3. V shed 0 bases and J 5 bases; nucleotides not matched to a gene: 11. Germline CDR1 and CDR2: MNHEY and SVGEGT. CDR3 nucleotides: TGTGCCAGCAGTTACTCGATGACGGAGGGACTAGCTAACAATGAGCAGTTCTTC. It specifies CASSYSMTEGLANNEQFF.

The table lists this clonotype with many counts. V usage is TRBV4-3 and J usage is TRBJ2-1, with a weak D call TRBD2 (5 bases). The CDR3 consists of 14 residues. Trimming stripped 1 base from V and 3 bases from J, with 7 bases between. CDR1 is LGHNA and CDR2 is YSLEER in the germline V gene. This chain's CDR3 is CASSQASGYNEQFF. The CDR3 DNA sequence: TGCGCCAGCAGCCAAGCGAGCGGCTACAATGAGCAGTTCTTC.

The chain uses TRBV5-6 and TRBJ1-1, with D tentatively TRBD1 (5 bases). The germline V and J ends were trimmed by 0 bases and 0 bases, with 9 bases remaining between them. The germline V gene encodes CDR1 SGHDT and CDR2 YYEEEE. The CDR3 covers 15 residues. CDR3 coding DNA: TGTGCCAGCAGCTTGGGGTCAGGGTTGAACACTGAAGCTTTCTTT. It specifies CASSLGSGLNTEAFF.

By share, this clonotype counts as medium-sized. The V gene is TRBV27, the J gene TRBJ2-1; unclear D gene. With 6 bases removed from V and 6 bases from J, the gap between germline ends came to 9 bases. Germline assignment: CDR1 MNHEY and CDR2 SMNVEV (reference sequence). This CDR3 spans 12 amino acids. DNA of the CDR3: TGTGCCAGCAGGCCCTATACCAATGAGCAGTTCTTC. Amino acids: CASRPYTNEQFF.

Points on this clonotype: Since a much larger clone is just one base distant, this may be a read error. The chain employs TRBV2 and TRBJ1-6, with 10 bases matching TRBD1. The length of the CDR3 is 15 residues. After removal of 8 bases from V and 5 bases from J, the junction contained 6 bases not matched to a gene. Germline V gene data show CDR1 as SNHLY and CDR2 as FYNNEI. The CDR3 loop is CASRGQGDHNSPLHF. In nucleotides, the CDR3 is TGTGCCAGCCGAGGACAGGGGGACCATAATTCACCCCTCCACTTT.

The sample holds many counts of this clonotype. The chain is built from TRBV2 and TRBJ1-5, with D possibly matching TRBD1 (6 bases). The germline V and J ends were trimmed by 5 bases and 3 bases, with 14 bases remaining between them. CDR1 and CDR2 (germline): SNHLY, FYNNEI. This CDR3 spans 15 amino acids. The CDR3 nucleotides read TGTGCCAGCAGTTTAGACAGGAAAAACAATCAGCCCCAGCATTTT. Translation gives CASSLDRKNNQPQHF.

The sample holds many counts of this clonotype. CDR3 coding DNA: TGCAGTGCTAGAATAGCAGGGTACGGCAATCAGCCCCAGCATTTT. Its translation is CSARIAGYGNQPQHF. This chain uses TRBV20-1 with TRBJ1-5, with a tentative D call TRBD1 (5 bases). This CDR3 contains 15 residues. The V gene lost 2 bases and the J gene lost 2 bases, with 13 bases spanning the gap. Germline lookup yields CDR1 DFQATT and CDR2 SNEGSKA (reference sequence).